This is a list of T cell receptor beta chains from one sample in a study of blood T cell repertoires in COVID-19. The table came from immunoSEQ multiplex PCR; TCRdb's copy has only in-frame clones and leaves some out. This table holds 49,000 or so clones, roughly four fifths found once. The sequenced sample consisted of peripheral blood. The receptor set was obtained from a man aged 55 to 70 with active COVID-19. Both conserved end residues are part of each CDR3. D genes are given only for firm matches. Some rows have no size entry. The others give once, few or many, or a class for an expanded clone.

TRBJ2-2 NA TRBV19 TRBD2 TGTGCCAGTAGTATGACTAGCTCGAACACCGGGGAGCTGTTTTTT CASSMTSSNTGELFF
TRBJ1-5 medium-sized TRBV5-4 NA TGTGCCAGCAGCTTTGAGGGCAATCAGCCCCAGCATTTT CASSFEGNQPQHF
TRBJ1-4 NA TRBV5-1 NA TGCGCCAGCAGCTTGCAATCGGGGGGCGCCGAAAAACTGTTTTTT CASSLQSGGAEKLFF
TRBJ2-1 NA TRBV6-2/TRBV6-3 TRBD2 TGTGCCAGCAGTTACTCTGTGCTAGCGGGAGATATCTATGAGCAGTTCTTC CASSYSVLAGDIYEQFF
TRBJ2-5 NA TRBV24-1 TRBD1 TGTGCCACCAGTGATTTTCGGGACAGCAAAGAGACCCAGTACTTC CATSDFRDSKETQYF
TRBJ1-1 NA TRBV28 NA TGTGCCAGCAGTTTGAGGGGGTTTGCTGAAGCTTTCTTT CASSLRGFAEAFF
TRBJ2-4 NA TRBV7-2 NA TGTGCCAGCTCAGGTTTAGCCAAAAACATTCAGTACTTC CASSGLAKNIQYF
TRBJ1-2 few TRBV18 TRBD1 TGTGCCAGCTCACAAAAAGGACAGGAGTTGATCTATGGCTACACCTTC CASSQKGQELIYGYTF
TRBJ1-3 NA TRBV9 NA TGTGCCAGCAGCCCCCGATTAGGGGAAAGGTTTGGGAGGCGCTCTGGAAACACCATATATTTT CASSPRLGERFGRRSGNTIYF
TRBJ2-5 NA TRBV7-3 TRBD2 TGTGCCAGCAGCCCGGGAGATAGCGGGCAAGAGACCCAGTACTTC CASSPGDSGQETQYF
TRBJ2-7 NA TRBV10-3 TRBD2 TGTGCCATCAGTGAGACTCCCGGGACTAGCGGATACGAGCAGTACTTC CAISETPGTSGYEQYF
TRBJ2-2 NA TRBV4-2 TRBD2 TGTGCCAGCAGCCCAAACGCGGGGGTCAACACCGGGGAGCTGTTTTTT CASSPNAGVNTGELFF
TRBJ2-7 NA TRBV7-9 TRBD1 TGTGCCAGCAGCCCGAGACCGGGACAGGGGAACTACGAGCAGTACTTC CASSPRPGQGNYEQYF
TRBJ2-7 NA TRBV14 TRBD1 TGTGCCAGCAGCCACGACAGGGGACGCCTTCGCTCCTACGAGCAGTACTTC CASSHDRGRLRSYEQYF
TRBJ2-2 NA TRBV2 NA TGTGCCAGCAGTGAAGCGCTTGGGGCCACCGGGGAGCTGTTTTTT CASSEALGATGELFF
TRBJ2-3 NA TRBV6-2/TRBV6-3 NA TGTGCCAGCAGTTCCGCGGCGGGGACAGATACGCAGTATTTT CASSSAAGTDTQYF
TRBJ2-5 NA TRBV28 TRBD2 TGTGCCAGCAGCCGAGGACTAGCGGGAGGAGAGACCCAGTACTTC CASSRGLAGGETQYF
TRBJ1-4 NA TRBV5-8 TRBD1 TGTGCCAGCAGTTCTGGACAGGGGGCGCGTAGGGGCAATGAAAAACTGTTTTTT CASSSGQGARRGNEKLFF
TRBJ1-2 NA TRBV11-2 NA TGTGCCAGCAGCTCGACAGAGTACTATGGCTACACCTTC CASSSTEYYGYTF
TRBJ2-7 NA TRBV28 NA TGTGCCAGCAGTTCCCCCGCCCTAGATTACGAGCAGTACTTC CASSSPALDYEQYF
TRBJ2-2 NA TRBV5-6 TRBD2 TGTGCCAGCAGCCGGCGGGGGAGCAACACCGGGGAGCTGTTTTTT CASSRRGSNTGELFF
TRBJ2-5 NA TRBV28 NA TGTGCCAGCAGTTTCGGGAGTGAGACCCAGTACTTC CASSFGSETQYF
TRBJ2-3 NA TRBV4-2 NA TGTGCCAGCAGCCCCCCTGCCGCGTCGGGCACAGATACGCAGTATTTT CASSPPAASGTDTQYF
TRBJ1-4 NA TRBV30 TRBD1 TGTGCCTGGAGTAGGCCGGGACAGCGCAATGAAAAACTGTTTTTT CAWSRPGQRNEKLFF
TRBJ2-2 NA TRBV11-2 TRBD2 TGTGCCAGCAGCCCTTCGGGGCTAGCGGGGGCCCCAGGCGGGGAGCTGTTTTTT CASSPSGLAGAPGGELFF
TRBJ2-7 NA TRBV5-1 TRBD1 TGCGCCAGCAGCCCCAGACAGGGGGCCTACGAGCAGTACTTC CASSPRQGAYEQYF
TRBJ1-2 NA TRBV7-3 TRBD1 TGTGCCAGCAGCTTCAGTGGGACAGCCTCGACGAGCTACACCTTC CASSFSGTASTSYTF
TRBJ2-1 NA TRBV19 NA TGTGCCAGTACCGAGGACACCTACAATGAGCAGTTCTTC CASTEDTYNEQFF
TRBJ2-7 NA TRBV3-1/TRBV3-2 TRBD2 TGTGCCAGCAGCCCGAGCGGGGACGAGCAGTACTTC CASSPSGDEQYF